The sequence of this TCR beta chain was determined in a study of T cells in Graves' hyperthyroidism and ophthalmopathy. Germline values: CDR1 SGHTA, CDR2 FQGTGA. V lost 5 bases and J lost 7, with 15 bases in between. The CDR3 covers 13 residues. Authors of the study amplified TCR beta CDR3 regions from RNA transcripts. RT-PCR in the first round (using the HTBI primer set) targeted the TCR CDR3. TCRdb independently ran MiXCR on the multiplex PCR reads; one entry per CDR3 protein. The sample has about 420,000 distinct CDR3 sequences, approximately 14% seen once; the top ten hold around 7%. This receptor was identified in a woman between 18 and 29 years old with Graves' hyperthyroidism. The chain combines TRBV7-3 with TRBJ2-7; D is uncertain. The sequenced material came from blood. The chain's CDR3 is CASSQSAVEEQYF. In DNA form, the CDR3 reads TGTGCCAGCAGCCAATCGGCCGTTGAGGAGCAGTACTTC.